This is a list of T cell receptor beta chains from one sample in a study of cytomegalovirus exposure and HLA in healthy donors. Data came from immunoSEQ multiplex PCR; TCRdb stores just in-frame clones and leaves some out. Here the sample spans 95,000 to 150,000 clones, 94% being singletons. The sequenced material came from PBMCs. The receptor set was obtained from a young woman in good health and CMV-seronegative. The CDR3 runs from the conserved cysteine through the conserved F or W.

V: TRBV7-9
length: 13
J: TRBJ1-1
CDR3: CASSSTGRTEAFF

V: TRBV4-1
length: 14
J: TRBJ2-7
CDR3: CASSQDDRGGEQYF

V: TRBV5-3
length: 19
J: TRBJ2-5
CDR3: CARRFIGGCQRGGQETQYF

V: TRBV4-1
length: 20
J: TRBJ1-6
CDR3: CASSQEPTPFPSSYNSPLHF

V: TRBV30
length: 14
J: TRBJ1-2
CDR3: CAWSELGGFYGYTF

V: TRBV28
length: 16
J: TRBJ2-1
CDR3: CASSNAGESSYNEQFF

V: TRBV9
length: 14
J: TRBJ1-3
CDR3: CASSVDRGGNTIYF

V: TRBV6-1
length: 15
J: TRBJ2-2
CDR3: CASSELAGNTGELFF

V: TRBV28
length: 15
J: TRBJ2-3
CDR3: CASSWPGSPRDTQYF

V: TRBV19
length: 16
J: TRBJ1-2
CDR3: CASSLEGTGLDYGYTF

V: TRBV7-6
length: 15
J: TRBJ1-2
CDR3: CASSLDQGGNYGYTF

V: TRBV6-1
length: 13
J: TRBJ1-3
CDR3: CASSLTGGNTIYF

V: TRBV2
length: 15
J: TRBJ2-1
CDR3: CASSPAGGTYNEQFF

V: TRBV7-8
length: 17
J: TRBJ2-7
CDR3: CASRPAELLAGVYEQYF

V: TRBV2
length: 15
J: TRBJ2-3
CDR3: CASRDQGYSTDTQYF

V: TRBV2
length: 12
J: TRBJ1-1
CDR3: CASSGDSEEAFF

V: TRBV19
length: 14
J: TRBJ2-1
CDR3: CASTGGSSYNEQFF

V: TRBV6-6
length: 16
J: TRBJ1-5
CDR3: CASSGTRQGTNQPQHF

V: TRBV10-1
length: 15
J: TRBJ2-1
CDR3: CASSESGHSDNEQFF

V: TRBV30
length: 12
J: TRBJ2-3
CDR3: CAWSPQGDTQYF

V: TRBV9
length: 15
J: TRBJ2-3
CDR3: CASSVGPGDTDTQYF

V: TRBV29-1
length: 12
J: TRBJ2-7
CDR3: CSASSPSYEQYF

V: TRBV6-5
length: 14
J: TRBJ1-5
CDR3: CASGGSYSNQPQHF

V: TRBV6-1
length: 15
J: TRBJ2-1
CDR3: CASSDIKGQGDEQFF

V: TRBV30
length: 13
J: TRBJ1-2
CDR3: CAWIPGTGNGYTF

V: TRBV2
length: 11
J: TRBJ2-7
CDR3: CASSYRGEQYF

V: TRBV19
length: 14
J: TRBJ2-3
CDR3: CASRQTHYTDTQYF

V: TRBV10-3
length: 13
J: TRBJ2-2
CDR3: CAITDISTGELFF

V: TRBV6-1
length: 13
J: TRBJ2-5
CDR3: CASRGVDQETQYF

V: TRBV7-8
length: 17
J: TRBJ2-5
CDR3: CASSLGAGTSGIKTQYF

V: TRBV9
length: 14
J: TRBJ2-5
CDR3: CASSVGDRQETQYF

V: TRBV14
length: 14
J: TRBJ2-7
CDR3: CASSQGWGLYEQYF